This T cell receptor beta chain originates from a study of Graves' ophthalmopathy and Graves' hyperthyroidism. This clonotype has just a few counts. V was clipped by 0 bases and J by 0 bases, with 12 bases between them. Germline CDR1 and CDR2: SGHRS and YFSETQ. The length of the CDR3 is 16 residues. As the template, RNA transcripts were used to amplify TCR beta CDR3 regions. First-round RT-PCR with HTBI primers preceded a second-round multiplex PCR. TCRdb redid the calling of the multiplex PCR reads with MiXCR, one entry per CDR3 protein. The data hold some 400,000 distinct CDR3 sequences, with roughly 18% observed a single time.

The specimen was peripheral blood. The receptor's source is a woman aged 18-30 years with Graves' ophthalmopathy. The genes are TRBV5-1 and TRBJ1-1, with D perhaps TRBD1 (5 bases). The CDR3 here is CASSLAGAGLNTEAFF. The CDR3 DNA is TGCGCCAGCAGCTTGGCCGGGGCAGGGCTGAACACTGAAGCTTTCTTT.